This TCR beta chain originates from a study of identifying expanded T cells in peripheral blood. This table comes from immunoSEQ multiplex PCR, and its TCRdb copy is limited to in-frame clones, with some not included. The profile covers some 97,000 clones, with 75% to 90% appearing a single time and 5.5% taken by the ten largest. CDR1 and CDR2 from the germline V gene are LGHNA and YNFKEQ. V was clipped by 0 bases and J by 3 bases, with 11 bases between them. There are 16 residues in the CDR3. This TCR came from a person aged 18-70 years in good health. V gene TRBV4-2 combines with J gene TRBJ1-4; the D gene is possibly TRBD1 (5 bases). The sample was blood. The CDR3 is CASSQDGGASNEKLFF. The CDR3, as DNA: TGTGCCAGCAGCCAAGATGGAGGGGCTTCTAATGAAAAACTGTTTTTT.